The entry below describes one TCR beta chain. Its matching antigen is unknown. The CDR3 loop spans 13 amino acids. V dropped 5 bases and J dropped 1 base, with 8 bases sitting between them. Per germline, CDR1 SGHTA and CDR2 FQGNSA. cDNA synthesis used the whole RNA isolate, giving expressed TCRB sequences. Using immunoSEQ multiplex PCR, the repertoire was profiled, and TCRdb retains in-frame clones only, with some absent. The repertoire holds 300,000 to 450,000 clones, with about 19% as singletons. The data belong to a study of beta chain features in type 1 diabetes. Study-level background: There was similarity between patients and healthy donors in age, gender and cell yields.

Study-wide results and limits: Across patients, naive, central memory and Treg TCRB repertoires exhibited apparently greater similarity than was observed across healthy donors.

Sequenced: naive CD4+ T cells from blood. The receptor was derived from a woman aged 18-29 years in good health. J is TRBJ1-1 and V is TRBV7-2; D is uncertain. The CDR3 DNA reads as TGTGCCAGCAGCCCCGGGAGGAACACTGAAGCTTTCTTT. This gives the protein CASSPGRNTEAFF.